This TCR beta chain was recovered during a study of blood T cell repertoires in COVID-19. Here immunoSEQ multiplex PCR was the method, and the copy in TCRdb shows in-frame clones only, minus some. The table lists 400,000 to 500,000 clones, about 88% of them singletons. Per germline, CDR1 MDHEN and CDR2 SYDVKM. V lost 6 bases and J lost 7, with 16 bases in between. The CDR3 has 14 amino acids. Assignments of participants to cohorts depended upon their own reported clinical history. The source of this sequence is a woman between 18 and 29 years old who had been exposed to COVID-19. The source material was PBMCs or T cells enriched from blood (not recorded which). V gene TRBV28 combines with J gene TRBJ1-5; weak D call: TRBD1 (6 bases). The CDR3 coding sequence is TGTGCCAGCAGATTTCAGGGCGGGGGCCAGCCCCAGCATTTT. It specifies CASRFQGGGQPQHF.